The T cell receptor (beta chain) described here comes from a study of T cell responses to AZD1222 COVID-19 vaccine. Study information: Second-dose recipients at about 4 or about 12 weeks were treated as one pooled group. Study-level points and caveats: CD4 TCRs covered the whole spike, strongest at regions 160-218 and 743-854. Clonal diversity may have been underestimated, and the donors were mostly white British, with more females than males. Repertoires were sampled only after the peak T cell response.

Concerning this clone itself: Its target is unknown.

Profiling relied on immunoSEQ multiplex PCR, and the TCRdb table lists in-frame clones only, not all of them. The table lists over 100,000 clones, roughly four fifths of them singletons. The sequence was obtained from an adult in good health. Source: peripheral blood, taken on day 0 of AZD1222 vaccination.

The DNA for the CDR3 is TGTGCCAGCAGCTTGTTGGTACTTCCCTACGAGCAGTACTTC. Encoded protein: CASSLLVLPYEQYF. The chain carries TRBV5-5 and TRBJ2-7; D remains unclear. The CDR3 is made up of 14 amino acids. Trimming took off 1 base at V and 2 bases at J, with 10 bases between the two ends. Germline V gives CDR1 SGHKS, CDR2 YYEKEE (reference sequence).